The sequence of this T cell receptor (beta chain) was determined in a study of early T cells in non-severe SARS-CoV-2 infection. Overall study results and limits: There was a bias toward anti-spike CD8 responses in VDJdb matching, which missed private and CD4 specificities.

Trimming took 6 bases from V and 1 from J, leaving 12 bases between them. Germline V gene data show CDR1 as SQVTM and CDR2 as ANQGSEA. The CDR3 runs 13 residues. Unique molecular identifier tags were affixed to discrete cDNA molecules. MiXCR, run by TCRdb on the 5' RACE reads, gives a single entry per CDR3 protein. The sample lists some 60,000 distinct CDR3 sequences, approximately 10% occurring once. This clonotype has more than one count but fewer than ten. Its antigen is not identified. This chain connects TRBV29-1 to TRBJ1-1; D ambiguous. This clonotype was obtained from an adult who was a healthcare worker with PCR-confirmed SARS-CoV-2 infection or an uninfected control (not recorded which). Material: whole blood. The CDR3 sequence is CSVLLQPNTEAFF. The CDR3 DNA reads TGCAGCGTCCTCCTCCAGCCGAACACTGAAGCTTTCTTT.